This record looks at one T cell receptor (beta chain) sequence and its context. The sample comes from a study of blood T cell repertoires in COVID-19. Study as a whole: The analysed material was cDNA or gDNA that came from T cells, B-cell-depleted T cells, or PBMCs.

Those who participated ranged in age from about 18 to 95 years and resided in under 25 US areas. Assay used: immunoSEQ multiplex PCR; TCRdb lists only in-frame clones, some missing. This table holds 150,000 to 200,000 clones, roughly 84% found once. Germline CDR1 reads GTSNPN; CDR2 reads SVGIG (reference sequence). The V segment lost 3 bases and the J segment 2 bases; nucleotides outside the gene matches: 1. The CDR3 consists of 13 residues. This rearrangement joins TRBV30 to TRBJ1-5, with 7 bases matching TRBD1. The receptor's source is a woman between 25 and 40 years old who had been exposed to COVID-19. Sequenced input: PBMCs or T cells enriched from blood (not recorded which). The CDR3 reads CAWSGQGNQPQHF. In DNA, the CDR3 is TGTGCCTGGAGCGGACAGGGCAATCAGCCCCAGCATTTT.